Listed here are 27 T cell receptor beta chains from one sample, sequenced in a study of blood T cell repertoires in COVID-19. Produced via immunoSEQ multiplex PCR; TCRdb's table is partial and in-frame only. This repertoire shows about 240,000 clones, 82% found once; its top ten account for about 4.5%. The sample consisted of peripheral blood. These receptors were collected from a woman aged 70-85 years with acute or convalescent COVID-19.

This chain connects TRBV6-2 or TRBV6-3 to TRBJ2-3; TRBD2 matches at 8 bases. CDR1 MNHEY and CDR2 SVGEGT come from the germline V gene. There are 15 residues in the CDR3. V lost 1 base and J lost 3; bases outside the gene matches: 3. The CDR3 DNA follows: TGTGCCAGCAGTTACTGGGTAGCGGGGACAGATACGCAGTATTTT. This sequence encodes CASSYWVAGTDTQYF.

V is TRBV5-1 and J is TRBJ2-1, with 10 bases that match TRBD2. CDR3 length: 18 residues. Germline V gene data show CDR1 as SGHRS and CDR2 as YFSETQ. Germline trimming cut 2 bases from V and 7 bases from J; bases unmatched to any gene: 15. This CDR3 reads CASSFASRAGGPGNEQFF. In DNA form, the CDR3 reads TGCGCCAGCAGCTTTGCCTCGAGAGCGGGGGGGCCGGGTAATGAGCAGTTCTTC. Full variable domain (outside the CDR3, taken from reference TRBV5-1 and TRBJ2-1): KAGVTQTPRYLIKTRGQQVTLSCSPISGHRSVSWYQQTPGQGLQFLFEYFSETQRNKGNFPGRFSGRQFSNSRSEMNVSTLELGDSALYLCASSFASRAGGPGNEQFFGPGTRLTVL.

The V and J genes are TRBV19 and TRBJ1-1; D might be TRBD1 (5 bases). The CDR3 covers 16 residues. The V gene lost 1 base and the J gene lost 8 bases, with 20 bases spanning the gap. Germline V gene data show CDR1 as LNHDA and CDR2 as SQIVND (reference sequence). CDR3 in DNA: TGTGCCAGTAGTATAGGGCAGGGAGCGGGAAGAGGAGAAGCTTTCTTT. Translating gives CASSIGQGAGRGEAFF.

A few counts support this clone. The chain has TRBV11-2 and TRBJ2-2, with D unresolved. V gave up 1 base and J gave up 2 bases, with 5 bases separating them. This CDR3 spans 14 amino acids. The germline V gene has CDR1 SGHAT and CDR2 FQNNGV. The CDR3 DNA sequence: TGTGCCAGCAGCTTAGGGCACAACACCGGGGAGCTGTTTTTT. Translating gives CASSLGHNTGELFF.

The CDR3 region is CAWVEVGRGVEAFF. The CDR3 DNA sequence: TGTGCCTGGGTGGAGGTGGGCAGGGGGGTTGAAGCTTTCTTT. This sequence joins TRBV30 and TRBJ1-1; 7 bases map to TRBD1. The CDR3 totals 14 residues. Trimming removed 5 bases from V and 7 bases from J; junction bases left unmatched: 13. Germline V gives CDR1 GTSNPN, CDR2 SVGIG (reference sequence).

This chain joins TRBV10-3 and TRBJ2-1; 12 bases agree with TRBD2. Looked up from germline, CDR1 is ENHRY and CDR2 is SYGVKD. The CDR3 is 16 residues long. V lost 0 bases to trimming and J lost 9 bases; unmatched junction nucleotides: 6. CDR3 protein: CAISESLLAGGSEQFF. The CDR3 DNA follows: TGTGCCATCAGTGAGTCGTTACTAGCGGGGGGAAGTGAGCAGTTCTTC.

This clone was seen more than once but under ten times. The V call is TRBV3-1 (or the pseudogene TRBV3-2), the J call TRBJ2-2; 15 bases are shared with TRBD2. V shed 5 bases, J shed 6 bases, and the junction held 4 bases outside the gene matches. The CDR3 consists of 16 residues. Germline assignment: CDR1 LGHDT and CDR2 YNNKEL (reference sequence). In DNA form, the CDR3 reads TGTGCCAGCAGCGCCGGGACTAGCGGGGGGCCCGGGGAGCTGTTTTTT. Residues: CASSAGTSGGPGELFF.

This clone was detected a few times. The rearrangement joins TRBV29-1 to TRBJ1-4; 9 bases line up with TRBD1. V was pared by 5 bases and J by 11 bases, with 9 bases of the junction left unmatched. The CDR3 loop spans 13 amino acids. Germline V CDR1 and CDR2: SQVTM, ANQGSEA. CDR3 protein: CSVLSQGAGKLFF. CDR3 nucleotides: TGCAGCGTTCTATCACAGGGGGCAGGGAAACTGTTTTTT. The whole variable domain, filled in from reference TRBV29-1 and TRBJ1-4, reads SAVISQKPSRDICQRGTSLTIQCQVDSQVTMMFWYRQQPGQSLTLIATANQGSEATYESGFVIDKFPISRPNLTFSTLTVSNMSPEDSSIYLCSVLSQGAGKLFFGSGTQLSVL.

The gene calls are TRBV19 and TRBJ2-3; 9 bases line up with TRBD2. This CDR3 spans 18 amino acids. In germline, CDR1 is LNHDA, CDR2 SQIVND (reference sequence). V shed 0 bases, J shed 5 bases, and the junction held 12 bases outside the gene matches. CDR3 residues: CASSIEAGGGASRDTQYF. CDR3 DNA sequence: TGTGCCAGTAGTATAGAGGCGGGCGGGGGGGCCTCTCGAGATACGCAGTATTTT.

This sequence joins TRBV5-4 and TRBJ2-6, with TRBD2 matching 8 bases. In germline, CDR1 is SGHNT, CDR2 YYREEE (reference sequence). The CDR3 loop spans 16 amino acids. J was trimmed by 2 bases and V by 0 bases; bases with no gene match: 1. CDR3: CASSLAGGAGANVLTF. CDR3 bases: TGTGCCAGCAGCTTGGCCGGGGGGGCTGGGGCCAACGTCCTGACTTTC.

This clone was seen only once. The V call is TRBV9, the J call TRBJ1-5; D gene ambiguous. The CDR3 extends over 14 amino acids. Germline V gives CDR1 SGDLS, CDR2 YYNGEE. V shed 2 bases and J shed 1 base, with 7 bases lying between them. Written as DNA, the CDR3 is TGTGCCAGCAGCGTCGGAGCGAGCAATCAGCCCCAGCATTTT. As protein: CASSVGASNQPQHF.

The chain uses TRBV23-1 and TRBJ1-5, with D perhaps TRBD1 (6 bases). TRBV23-1 carries the ORF label, with uncertain function. V gave up 1 base and J gave up 2 bases, with 12 bases separating them. The CDR3 is made up of 16 amino acids. The CDR3 reads CASSQYQDSRNQPQHF. The CDR3 bases are TGCGCCAGCAGTCAATACCAGGACAGCCGCAATCAGCCCCAGCATTTT.

The chain recombines TRBV4-2 with TRBJ2-2; 10 nucleotides align to TRBD1. Trimming took 0 bases from V and 5 from J; bases not matched to a gene: 3. Germline loops: CDR1 LGHNA, CDR2 YNFKEQ. The length of the CDR3 is 16 residues. The CDR3 sequence: CASSQDRTGGTGELFF. In DNA form, the CDR3 reads TGTGCCAGCAGCCAAGATAGGACAGGGGGTACCGGGGAGCTGTTTTTT.

The chain uses TRBV27 and TRBJ2-7, with D perhaps matching TRBD1 (6 bases). Germline assignment: CDR1 MNHEY and CDR2 SMNVEV (reference sequence). Trimming removed 2 bases at V and 2 bases at J, with 13 bases between. The length of the CDR3 is 15 residues. The CDR3 sequence: CASSLTRGFTYEQYF. CDR3 DNA: TGTGCCAGCAGTTTAACGAGGGGGTTCACCTACGAGCAGTACTTC.

This chain joins TRBV30 and TRBJ1-5; 8 nucleotides agree with TRBD1. Germline CDR1 reads GTSNPN; CDR2 reads SVGIG (reference sequence). Germline trimming cut 3 bases from V and 1 base from J; bases unmatched to any gene: 2. This CDR3 contains 14 residues. CDR3 coding DNA: TGTGCCTGGAGGAGACAGGGGAGCAATCAGCCCCAGCATTTT. The encoded protein is CAWRRQGSNQPQHF.

The rearrangement joins TRBV6-6 to TRBJ1-6, with TRBD1 matching 8 bases. V lost 7 bases, J lost 5 bases, and 4 bases stayed unmatched. The germline V gene has CDR1 MNHNY and CDR2 SVGAGI (reference sequence). CDR3 length: 14 amino acids. CDR3 nucleotides: TGTGCCAGCACCACACAGGGGGATAATTCACCCCTCCACTTT. It specifies CASTTQGDNSPLHF.

V gene TRBV6-5 combines with J gene TRBJ2-1; D is perhaps TRBD1 (5 bases). Germline CDR1 and CDR2: MNHEY and SVGAGI. This CDR3 has 15 amino acids. Trimming took 5 bases from V and 2 from J, leaving 13 bases between them. The CDR3 reads CASSPLGVPYNEQFF. The CDR3 coding sequence is TGTGCCAGCAGTCCGCTAGGGGTGCCCTACAATGAGCAGTTCTTC.

The V gene is TRBV30, the J gene TRBJ2-3, with D maybe TRBD1 (6 bases). V shed 3 bases and J shed 0 bases, with 10 bases lying between them. Germline CDR1 reads GTSNPN; CDR2 reads SVGIG (reference sequence). The CDR3 is 14 amino acids. CDR3 DNA sequence: TGTGCCTGGAGAGGGGGTTACAGCACAGATACGCAGTATTTT. Amino acids: CAWRGGYSTDTQYF. Full variable domain (remainder filled in from reference TRBV30 and TRBJ2-3): SQTIHQWPATLVQPVGSPLSLECTVEGTSNPNLYWYRQAAGRGLQLLFYSVGIGQISSEVPQNLSASRPQDRQFILSSKKLLLSDSGFYLCAWRGGYSTDTQYFGPGTRLTVL.

CDR3 protein: CASKSGQEIYNSPLHF. Here the CDR3 DNA reads TGTGCCAGTAAGTCGGGACAGGAAATCTATAATTCACCCCTCCACTTT. This chain links TRBV19 with TRBJ1-6; 8 bases are shared with TRBD1. V dropped 7 bases and J dropped 3; count of bases not matched to a gene: 8. The CDR3 is 16 residues long. Germline V lookup: CDR1 LNHDA, CDR2 SQIVND (reference sequence).

The chain carries TRBV6-2 or TRBV6-3 and TRBJ1-2; D is ambiguous. The CDR3 covers 14 residues. Deletions cut 4 bases from V and 0 bases from J, with 9 bases between. CDR1 and CDR2 from the germline V gene are MNHEY and SVGEGT. The CDR3 sequence: CASSWPAANYGYTF. The CDR3 bases are TGTGCCAGCAGTTGGCCCGCTGCTAACTATGGCTACACCTTC.

The chain employs TRBV19 and TRBJ2-5; the D gene is possibly TRBD2 (5 bases). Trimming took off 0 bases at V and 2 bases at J, with 7 bases between the two ends. This CDR3 contains 14 residues. CDR1 is LNHDA, CDR2 SQIVND, per germline (reference sequence). For the CDR3, the DNA is TGTGCCAGTAGTATAGACGGGGTTCAAGAGACCCAGTACTTC. It specifies CASSIDGVQETQYF.

Only a few counts were recorded for this clone. This chain uses TRBV5-1 with TRBJ1-2; D gene uncertain. The CDR3 is 14 amino acids. CDR1 and CDR2 from the germline V gene are SGHRS and YFSETQ. Trimming stripped 0 bases from V and 6 bases from J, with 12 bases between. The DNA for the CDR3 is TGCGCCAGCAGCTTGGAAGAGGGTTTTGATGGCTACACCTTC. It specifies CASSLEEGFDGYTF.

Only one count was recorded for this clone. The V call is TRBV19, the J call TRBJ2-2; a weak D match, TRBD2 (6 bases). Germline assignment: CDR1 LNHDA and CDR2 SQIVND (reference sequence). The CDR3 length is 15 residues. V shed 4 bases and J shed 8 bases, with 17 bases lying between them. CDR3 nucleotide sequence: TGTGCCAGTAGTACCCAGATCCCGGGGGTTGGGGAGCTGTTTTTT. Protein sequence: CASSTQIPGVGELFF.

This sequence joins TRBV12-3 or TRBV12-4 and TRBJ1-1; a weak D match, TRBD1 (6 bases). V was clipped by 3 bases and J by 11 bases, with 13 bases between them. The CDR3 covers 12 residues. The CDR3 DNA reads as TGTGCCAGCAGTTTGGGGGGGCCGGCGGCTTTCTTT. As protein: CASSLGGPAAFF.

The chain couples TRBV7-9 to TRBJ2-5, with 9 bases aligning to TRBD2. Looked up from germline, CDR1 is SEHNR and CDR2 is FQNEAQ (reference sequence). This CDR3 region has 16 residues. Trimming took 3 bases from V and 4 from J; bases not matched to a gene: 9. CDR3 protein: CASSFRSSGVSETQYF. The CDR3 DNA follows: TGTGCCAGCAGCTTCAGGTCTAGCGGGGTATCAGAGACCCAGTACTTC.

V usage is TRBV5-1 and J usage is TRBJ2-1; 9 bases align to TRBD2. V trimming: 4 bases; J trimming: 9 bases; junction bases outside the gene matches: 8. This CDR3 spans 14 amino acids. CDR1 SGHRS and CDR2 YFSETQ come from the germline V gene. In DNA, the CDR3 is TGCGCCAGCAGCAGGTTGACTAGCGGCGGTGAGCAGTTCTTC. It encodes CASSRLTSGGEQFF.

The table lists this clone with a few counts. The genes are TRBV5-1 and TRBJ1-6; 12 nucleotides match TRBD1. The CDR3 is 15 residues long. Per germline, CDR1 SGHRS and CDR2 YFSETQ. The V and J ends lost 4 bases and 9 bases, in that order; junction bases with no gene match: 5. The chain's CDR3 is CASSPKGQGASPLHF. CDR3 sequence (DNA): TGCGCCAGCAGCCCTAAGGGACAGGGGGCTTCACCCCTCCACTTT.